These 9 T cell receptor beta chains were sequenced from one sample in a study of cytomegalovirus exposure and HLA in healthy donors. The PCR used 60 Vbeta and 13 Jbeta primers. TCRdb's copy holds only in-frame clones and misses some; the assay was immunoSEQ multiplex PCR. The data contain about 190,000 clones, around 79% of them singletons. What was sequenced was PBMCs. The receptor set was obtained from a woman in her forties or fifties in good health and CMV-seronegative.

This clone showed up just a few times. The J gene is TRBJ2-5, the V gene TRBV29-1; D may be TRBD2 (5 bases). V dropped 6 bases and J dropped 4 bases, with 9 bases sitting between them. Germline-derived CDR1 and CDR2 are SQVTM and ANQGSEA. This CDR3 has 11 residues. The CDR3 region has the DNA TGCAGCGTAAGGAGCGGAGAGACCCAGTACTTC. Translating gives CSVRSGETQYF.

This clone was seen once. In DNA form, the CDR3 reads TGTGCCAGTAGTACGCGACAGGTTGCGGGCCAGCCCCAGCATTTT. Translation gives CASSTRQVAGQPQHF. The chain couples TRBV19 to TRBJ1-5; possible D gene TRBD1, 6 bases. Trimming stripped 4 bases from V and 7 bases from J, with 17 bases between. CDR1 is LNHDA and CDR2 is SQIVND in the germline V gene (reference sequence). The CDR3 loop spans 15 amino acids. The variable domain in full, with the rest retrieved from reference TRBV19 and TRBJ1-5, is DGGITQSPKYLFRKEGQNVTLSCEQNLNHDAMYWYRQDPGQGLRLIYYSQIVNDFQKGDIAEGYSVSREKKESFPLTVTSAQKNPTAFYLCASSTRQVAGQPQHFGDGTRLSIL.

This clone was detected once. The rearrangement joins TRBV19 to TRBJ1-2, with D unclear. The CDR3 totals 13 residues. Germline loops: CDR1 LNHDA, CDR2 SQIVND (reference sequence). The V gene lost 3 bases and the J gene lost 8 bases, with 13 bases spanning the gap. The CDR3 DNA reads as TGTGCCAGTAGTATCCCGAGGATGGAGGGCTACACCTTC. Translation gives CASSIPRMEGYTF.

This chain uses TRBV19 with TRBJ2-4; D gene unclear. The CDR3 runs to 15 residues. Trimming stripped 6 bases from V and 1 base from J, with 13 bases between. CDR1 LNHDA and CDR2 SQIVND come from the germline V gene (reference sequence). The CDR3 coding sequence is TGTGCCAGTAGGAGAACAGTGGTGGCCAAAAACATTCAGTACTTC. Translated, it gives CASRRTVVAKNIQYF.

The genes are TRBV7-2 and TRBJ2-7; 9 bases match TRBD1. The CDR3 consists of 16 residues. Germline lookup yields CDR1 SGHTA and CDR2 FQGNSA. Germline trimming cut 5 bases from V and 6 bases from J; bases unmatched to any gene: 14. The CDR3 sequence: CASSPHGTGLRSEQYF. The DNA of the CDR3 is TGTGCCAGCAGCCCCCACGGGACAGGGCTTAGGAGCGAGCAGTACTTC.

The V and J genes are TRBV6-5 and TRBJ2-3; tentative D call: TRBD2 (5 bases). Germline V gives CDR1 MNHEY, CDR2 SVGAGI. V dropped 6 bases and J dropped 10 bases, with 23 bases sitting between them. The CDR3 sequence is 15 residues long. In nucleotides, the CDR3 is TGTGCCAGCAGAACTAGGGTGCAAGGGCCCTATGCGCAGTATTTT. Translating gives CASRTRVQGPYAQYF.

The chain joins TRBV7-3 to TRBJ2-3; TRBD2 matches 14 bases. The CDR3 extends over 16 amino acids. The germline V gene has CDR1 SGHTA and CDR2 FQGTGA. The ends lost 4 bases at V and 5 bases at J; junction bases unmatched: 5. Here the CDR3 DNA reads TGTGCCAGCAGCTCAACGGGACTAGCGGGGGAAGATACGCAGTATTTT. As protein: CASSSTGLAGEDTQYF.

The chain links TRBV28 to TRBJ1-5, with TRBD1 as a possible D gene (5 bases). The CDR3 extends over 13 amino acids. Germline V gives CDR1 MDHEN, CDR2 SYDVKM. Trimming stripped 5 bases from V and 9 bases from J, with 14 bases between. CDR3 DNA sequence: TGTGCCAGCAGTCCCCCGACAGACCGGCCCCAGCATTTT. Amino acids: CASSPPTDRPQHF.

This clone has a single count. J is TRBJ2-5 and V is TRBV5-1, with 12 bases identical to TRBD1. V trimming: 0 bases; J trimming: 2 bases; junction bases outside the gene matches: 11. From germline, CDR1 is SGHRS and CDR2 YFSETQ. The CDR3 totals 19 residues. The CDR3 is CASSLVGTGGPSLQETQYF. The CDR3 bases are TGCGCCAGCAGCTTGGTCGGGACAGGGGGCCCGAGCCTTCAAGAGACCCAGTACTTC.